Below, 2 T cell receptor beta chains from the same sample are listed, as sequenced in a study of blood T cell repertoires in COVID-19. Profiled with immunoSEQ multiplex PCR; TCRdb holds only in-frame clones, not every one. The table lists under 100,000 clones, around four fifths of them singletons, with roughly an eighth in the top ten. Sequencing used peripheral blood. Receptors originate from a human donor in a cohort sampled during active COVID-19.

The chain employs TRBV7-2 and TRBJ2-1; D might be TRBD1 (6 bases). Germline CDR1 reads SGHTA; CDR2 reads FQGNSA. Trimming cost V 5 bases and J 5 bases, with 16 bases left between them. The CDR3 runs to 15 residues. Here the CDR3 reads CASSPDRSRNNEQFF. The CDR3 nucleotides read TGTGCCAGCAGCCCAGACAGGTCGAGAAACAATGAGCAGTTCTTC.

The chain carries TRBV6-2 or TRBV6-3 and TRBJ2-1; D may be TRBD1 (5 bases). This CDR3 contains 14 residues. The V gene lost 0 bases and the J gene lost 3 bases, with 6 bases spanning the gap. Germline CDR1 MNHEY, CDR2 SVGEGT. The DNA of the CDR3 is TGTGCCAGCAGTTACTCAGGGGTCTACAATGAGCAGTTCTTC. Its protein product is CASSYSGVYNEQFF.